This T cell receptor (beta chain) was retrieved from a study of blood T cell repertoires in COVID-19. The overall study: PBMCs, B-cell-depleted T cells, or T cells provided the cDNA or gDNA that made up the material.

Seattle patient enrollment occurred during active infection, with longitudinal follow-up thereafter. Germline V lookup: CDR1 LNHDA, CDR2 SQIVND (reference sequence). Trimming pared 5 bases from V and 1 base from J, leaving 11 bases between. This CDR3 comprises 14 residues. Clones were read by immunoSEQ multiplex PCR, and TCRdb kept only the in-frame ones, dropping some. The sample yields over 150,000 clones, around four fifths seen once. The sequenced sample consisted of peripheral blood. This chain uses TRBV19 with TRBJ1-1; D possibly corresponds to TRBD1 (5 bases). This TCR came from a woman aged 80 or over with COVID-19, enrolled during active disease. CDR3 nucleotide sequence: TGTGCCAGTAGTCGCCCGGGGGAGAACACTGAAGCTTTCTTT. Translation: CASSRPGENTEAFF.